Sequencing of this TCR beta chain was carried out in a study of blood T cells in healthy people across ages. Regarding the study as a whole: Using unsorted PBMCs precluded a conclusive naive versus antigen-experienced comparison.

The CDR3 loop spans 15 amino acids. Trimming cost V 1 base and J 4 bases, with 12 bases left between them. Germline CDR1 MGHRA, CDR2 YSYEKL. This clonotype was found a few times. The antigen remains undetermined. The use of a sample-barcoded 5' primer and a J-beta primer mix characterized a second PCR of roughly 6 to 11 cycles. TCRdb fed the 5' RACE reads into MiXCR, producing one record per CDR3 protein. The sample includes around 820,000 distinct CDR3 sequences, roughly 25% of them seen just once. The same data also contributed to another study, on T cells of mothers and their children. According to that study: The donor cohort consisted of three healthy Caucasian mothers and their six children. No T cell clones of persistent microchimeric origin were detected.

The V gene is TRBV4-1, the J gene TRBJ2-3; either TRBD1 or TRBD2 may supply D (5 bases each). The sequenced sample consisted of blood. This sequence was found in a boy between 5 and 17 years old in good health. The CDR3 region has the DNA TGCGCCAGCAGCCAAGTTGGGACCACTCCAGATACGCAGTATTTT. This translates into CASSQVGTTPDTQYF.